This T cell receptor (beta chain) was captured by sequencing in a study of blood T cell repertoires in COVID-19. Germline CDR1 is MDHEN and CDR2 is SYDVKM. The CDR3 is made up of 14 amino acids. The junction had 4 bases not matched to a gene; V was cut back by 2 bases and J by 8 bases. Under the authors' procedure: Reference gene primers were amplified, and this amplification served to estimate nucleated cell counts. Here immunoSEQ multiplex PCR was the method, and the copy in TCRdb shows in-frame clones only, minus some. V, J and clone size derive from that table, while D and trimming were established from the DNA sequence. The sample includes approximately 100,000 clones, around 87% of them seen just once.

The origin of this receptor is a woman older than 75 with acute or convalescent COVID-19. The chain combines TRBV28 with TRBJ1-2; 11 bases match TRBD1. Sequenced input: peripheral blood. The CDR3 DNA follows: TGTGCCAGCAGTTTAGGACAGGGGGCGGGCGGCTACACCTTC. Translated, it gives CASSLGQGAGGYTF.